One and the same sample provided the 21 T cell receptor beta chains below, sequenced in a study of OX40 agonist ivuxolimab in advanced cancers. TCRdb's copy holds only in-frame clones and misses some; the assay was immunoSEQ multiplex PCR. Counted here are approximately 100,000 clones, roughly 89% occurring once; the ten biggest clones make up roughly 0.84%. Sequencing was performed on CD4+ or CD8+ T cells sorted from blood, taken in a trial of the OX40 agonist ivuxolimab. The source is an adult with an advanced solid tumor such as melanoma, head and neck, liver or kidney cancer.

This chain joins TRBV19 and TRBJ1-5; TRBD1 aligns across 9 bases. In germline, CDR1 is LNHDA, CDR2 SQIVND (reference sequence). The junction had 8 bases not matched to a gene; V was cut back by 5 bases and J by 0 bases. The CDR3 spans 17 residues. CDR3 sequence (DNA): TGTGCCAGTAGTGTAGGGACAGGGTACTATAGCAATCAGCCCCAGCATTTT. Translating it yields CASSVGTGYYSNQPQHF.

V gene TRBV18 combines with J gene TRBJ2-5, with unresolved D. The CDR3 contains 13 residues. The V gene lost 3 bases and the J gene lost 1 base, with 6 bases spanning the gap. Germline loops: CDR1 KGHSH, CDR2 LQKENI. CDR3 bases: TGTGCCAGCTCACCGGGAAGCCAAGAGACCCAGTACTTC. It translates to CASSPGSQETQYF.

The V gene is TRBV5-1, the J gene TRBJ2-3; 13 bases align to TRBD2. Germline CDR1 SGHRS, CDR2 YFSETQ. The CDR3 has 16 residues. J was trimmed by 2 bases and V by 4 bases; bases with no gene match: 4. CDR3 region: CASSRGTSGNTDTQYF. The CDR3 nucleotides are TGCGCCAGCAGCAGAGGGACTAGCGGGAACACAGATACGCAGTATTTT.

The chain combines TRBV18 with TRBJ2-7, with unresolved D. The germline CDR1 and CDR2 sequences are KGHSH and LQKENI. The V end was cut by 6 bases, the J end by 2 bases, with 8 bases between. The CDR3 contains 12 residues. This chain's CDR3 is CASSPDAYEQYF. The CDR3 DNA is TGTGCCAGCTCGCCGGACGCCTACGAGCAGTACTTC.

V gene TRBV5-8 combines with J gene TRBJ1-5; D might be TRBD1 (5 bases). Germline V gene lookup returns CDR1 SGHTS and CDR2 YDEGEE. This CDR3 contains 14 residues. Trimming removed 10 bases from V and 2 bases from J, with 16 bases in between. The CDR3: CASPRGPGNQPQHF. The CDR3 region has the DNA TGTGCCTCACCAAGGGGTCCGGGCAATCAGCCCCAGCATTTT.

This chain links TRBV5-1 with TRBJ2-7; D gene ambiguous. Germline V CDR1 and CDR2: SGHRS, YFSETQ. The CDR3 runs to 12 residues. Trimming took 0 bases from V and 2 from J, leaving 3 bases between them. As DNA, the CDR3 is TGCGCCAGCAGCTTGGTGCCCTACGAGCAGTACTTC. This gives the protein CASSLVPYEQYF.

The CDR3: CASSSVHPSVEQFF. For the CDR3, the DNA is TGTGCCAGCTCCTCAGTTCACCCCAGCGTTGAGCAGTTCTTC. This chain uses TRBV6-5 with TRBJ2-1, with D unresolved. This CDR3 region has 14 residues. The V gene's germline CDR1 is MNHEY and CDR2 SVGAGI. The V gene lost 8 bases and the J gene lost 9 bases, with 20 bases spanning the gap.

The rearrangement joins TRBV10-3 to TRBJ2-3, with 14 bases aligning to TRBD2. Looked up from germline, CDR1 is ENHRY and CDR2 is SYGVKD. This CDR3 region has 15 residues. Trimming took 7 bases from V and 3 from J; bases not matched to a gene: 3. The DNA for the CDR3 is TGTGCCATCACGACTAGCGGGGGGGCAACAGATACGCAGTATTTT. It codes for CAITTSGGATDTQYF.

J is TRBJ2-1 and V is TRBV7-3; D call uncertain. In germline, CDR1 is SGHTA, CDR2 FQGTGA. Trimming pared 2 bases from V and 4 bases from J, leaving 9 bases between. The CDR3 loop spans 14 amino acids. CDR3 sequence (DNA): TGTGCCAGCAGCTTAGCGGCTTCTTACAATGAGCAGTTCTTC. It encodes CASSLAASYNEQFF.

This chain uses TRBV12-5 with TRBJ2-6; the D is unclear. Germline assignment: CDR1 LGHNT and CDR2 FRNRAP. Trimming removed 4 bases at V and 0 bases at J, with 10 bases between. CDR3 length: 16 residues. CDR3 residues: CASGSPTPSGANVLTF. CDR3 nucleotide sequence: TGTGCTAGTGGTTCACCGACACCCTCTGGGGCCAACGTCCTGACTTTC.

The V call is TRBV2, the J call TRBJ1-4; no reliable D call. Per the germline V gene, CDR1 is SNHLY and CDR2 is FYNNEI. This CDR3 comprises 14 residues. V lost 6 bases, J lost 4 bases, and 12 bases lay in between. The CDR3 DNA reads as TGTGCCAGCAGGATTGGCGTTGATAATGAAAAACTGTTTTTT. This codes for CASRIGVDNEKLFF.

This sequence joins TRBV28 and TRBJ1-2; D not certain. The length of the CDR3 is 14 residues. Trimming left V 5 bases short and J 4 bases short, with 14 bases between. The germline V gene has CDR1 MDHEN and CDR2 SYDVKM. The CDR3 protein is CASSPGTGGYGYTF. DNA for the CDR3: TGTGCCAGCAGTCCGGGAACCGGAGGCTATGGCTACACCTTC.

The chain joins TRBV6-1 to TRBJ2-3, with D perhaps TRBD2 (5 bases). The V end was cut by 3 bases, the J end by 1 base, with 11 bases between. The CDR3 totals 15 residues. Germline assignment: CDR1 MNHNS and CDR2 SASEGT. The CDR3 DNA follows: TGTGCCAGCAGTGAGGGCAGGACTCGCACAGATACGCAGTATTTT. It specifies CASSEGRTRTDTQYF.

The chain combines TRBV2 with TRBJ1-1; 9 bases are a match to TRBD1. Germline V gene sequence: CDR1 SNHLY, CDR2 FYNNEI. CDR3 length: 14 amino acids. V lost 6 bases and J lost 5; bases outside the gene matches: 7. This CDR3 reads CASRGQGGKTEAFF. The CDR3 nucleotides are TGTGCCAGCAGGGGACAGGGAGGAAAGACTGAAGCTTTCTTT.

The chain combines TRBV30 with TRBJ2-1; 9 nucleotides match TRBD2. This CDR3 contains 14 residues. After removal of 3 bases from V and 6 bases from J, the junction contained 6 bases not matched to a gene. Germline V lookup: CDR1 GTSNPN, CDR2 SVGIG (reference sequence). The CDR3 coding sequence is TGTGCCTGGAGGTATGCGGGGGGGTCCAATGAGCAGTTCTTC. It codes for CAWRYAGGSNEQFF.

The gene calls are TRBV5-8 and TRBJ2-3; 7 nucleotides match TRBD2. Germline-derived CDR1 and CDR2 are SGHTS and YDEGEE. This CDR3 has 15 amino acids. V was pared by 3 bases and J by 7 bases, with 11 bases of the junction left unmatched. The CDR3 sequence: CASSSRTRGDYTQYF. In DNA, the CDR3 is TGTGCCAGCAGCTCTCGGACTAGAGGGGACTATACGCAGTATTTT.

The chain employs TRBV7-9 and TRBJ2-5; D call uncertain. CDR1 and CDR2 from the germline V gene are SEHNR and FQNEAQ (reference sequence). The ends were cut back, 5 bases at V and 4 bases at J, with 17 bases in the middle. This CDR3 spans 15 amino acids. In DNA form, the CDR3 reads TGTGCCAGCAGCCCTAGGAGAGTCGCTCGAGAGACCCAGTACTTC. Translating it yields CASSPRRVARETQYF.

The gene calls are TRBV18 and TRBJ2-3; D is perhaps TRBD1 or TRBD2 (5 bases each). The CDR3 is 13 residues long. Germline V gene data show CDR1 as KGHSH and CDR2 as LQKENI. V gave up 4 bases and J gave up 0 bases, with 5 bases separating them. The CDR3 bases are TGTGCCAGCTCACGGGACAGCACAGATACGCAGTATTTT. Encoded protein: CASSRDSTDTQYF. The full variable domain, in which reference TRBV18 and TRBJ2-3 provide the parts outside the CDR3, is NAGVMQNPRHLVRRRGQEARLRCSPMKGHSHVYWYRQLPEEGLKFMVYLQKENIIDESGMPKERFSAEFPKEGPSILRIQQVVRGDSAAYFCASSRDSTDTQYFGPGTRLTVL.

The CDR3 region has the DNA TGTGCCAGCAGCTTGGGACAGGGGCCCGGAAACACCATATATTTT. The encoded protein is CASSLGQGPGNTIYF. This sequence joins TRBV5-4 and TRBJ1-3; TRBD1 matches 8 bases. This CDR3 region has 15 residues. CDR1 is SGHNT and CDR2 is YYREEE in the germline V gene (reference sequence). The trim removed 0 bases at V and 4 bases at J, leaving 3 bases unmatched.

This rearrangement joins TRBV6-5 to TRBJ2-3, with 8 bases fitting TRBD2. The length of the CDR3 is 14 residues. CDR1 and CDR2 from the germline V gene are MNHEY and SVGAGI. With V trimmed by 8 bases and J by 5 bases, 9 bases remained unmatched. CDR3 DNA sequence: TGTGCCAGCGCCAAGCGGGGGCTGGGAGATACGCAGTATTTT. As protein: CASAKRGLGDTQYF.

The count of this clone is one. The V gene is TRBV7-8, the J gene TRBJ2-1; 10 nucleotides line up with TRBD2. J lost 1 base, V lost 2 bases, and 11 bases had no gene match. Germline V gene lookup returns CDR1 SGHVS and CDR2 FQNEAQ. The CDR3 consists of 19 residues. This CDR3 reads CASSLKWLAGAASYNEQFF. The CDR3, as DNA: TGTGCCAGCAGCTTAAAGTGGCTAGCGGGGGCTGCGTCCTACAATGAGCAGTTCTTC.